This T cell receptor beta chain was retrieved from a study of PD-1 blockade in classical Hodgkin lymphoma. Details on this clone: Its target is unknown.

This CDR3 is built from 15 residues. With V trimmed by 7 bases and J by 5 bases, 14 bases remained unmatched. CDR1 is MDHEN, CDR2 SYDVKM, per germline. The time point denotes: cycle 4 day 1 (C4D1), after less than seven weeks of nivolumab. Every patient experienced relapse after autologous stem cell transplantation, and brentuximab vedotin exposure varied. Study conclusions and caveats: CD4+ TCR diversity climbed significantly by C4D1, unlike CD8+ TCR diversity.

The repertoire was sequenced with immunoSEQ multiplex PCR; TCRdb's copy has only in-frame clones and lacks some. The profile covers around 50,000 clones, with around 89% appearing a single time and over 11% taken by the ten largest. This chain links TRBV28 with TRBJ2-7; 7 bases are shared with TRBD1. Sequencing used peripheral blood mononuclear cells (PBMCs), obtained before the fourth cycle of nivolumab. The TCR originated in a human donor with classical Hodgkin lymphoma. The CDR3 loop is CASKLLGGASHEQYF. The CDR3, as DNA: TGTGCCAGCAAATTATTAGGGGGCGCGAGTCACGAGCAGTACTTC.